The source of this T cell receptor beta chain is a study of blood T cell repertoires in COVID-19. Study-wide context: Acute-phase and convalescent COVID-19 samples originated in the United States, Italy and Spain.

Clones were read by immunoSEQ multiplex PCR, and TCRdb kept only the in-frame ones, dropping some. The sample carries 150,000 to 200,000 clones, around 89% recorded once. This clone occurred a few times. The specimen sequenced was peripheral blood. This sequence originates from a woman in her twenties or thirties with acute or convalescent COVID-19.

CDR3 protein: CASSRDWAGELFF. Written as DNA, the CDR3 is TGTGCCAGCTCGAGGGACTGGGCCGGGGAGCTGTTTTTT. The chain has TRBV6-4 and TRBJ2-2; D is perhaps TRBD2 (6 bases). Germline CDR1 MRHNA, CDR2 SNTAGT. Trimming left V 8 bases short and J 6 bases short, with 13 bases between. The CDR3 extends over 13 amino acids.